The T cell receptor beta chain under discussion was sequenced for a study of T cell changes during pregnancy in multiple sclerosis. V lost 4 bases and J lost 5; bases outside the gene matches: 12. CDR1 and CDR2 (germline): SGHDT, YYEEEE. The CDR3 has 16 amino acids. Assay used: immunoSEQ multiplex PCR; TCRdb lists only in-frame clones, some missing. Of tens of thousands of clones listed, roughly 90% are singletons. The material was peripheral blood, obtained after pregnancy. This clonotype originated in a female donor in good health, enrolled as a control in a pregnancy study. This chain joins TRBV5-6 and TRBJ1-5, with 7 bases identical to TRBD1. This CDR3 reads CASSGYGTAQDQPQHF. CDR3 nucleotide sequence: TGTGCCAGCAGCGGATACGGGACAGCCCAAGATCAGCCCCAGCATTTT.